What follows are 20 T cell receptor beta chains derived from one specimen sequenced in a study of radiation and T cells in renal cell carcinoma. This table comes from immunoSEQ multiplex PCR, and its TCRdb copy is limited to in-frame clones, with some not included. The sample lists roughly 130,000 clones, approximately 90% occurring once. Time point denoted: blood 2 weeks post-SBRT. As for treatment: 15 Gy SBRT to primary tumor, nephrectomy 4 weeks later. Sequences were derived from blood, sampled from a patient whose treatment included radiotherapy and nephrectomy. The receptor set was obtained from a woman in her 70s with renal cell carcinoma.

The chain is built from TRBV6-1 and TRBJ2-3; a possible D gene is TRBD2 (5 bases). The germline V gene encodes CDR1 MNHNS and CDR2 SASEGT. V lost 0 bases to trimming and J lost 5 bases, with 12 bases between them. The CDR3 runs 15 residues. The CDR3 protein is CASSEAGIGGDTQYF. The CDR3 DNA sequence: TGTGCCAGCAGTGAAGCGGGAATTGGAGGAGATACGCAGTATTTT.

The chain recombines TRBV7-2 with TRBJ1-5; D uncertain. The CDR3 is made up of 19 amino acids. Germline V CDR1 and CDR2: SGHTA, FQGNSA. With 5 bases removed from V and 0 bases from J, the gap between germline ends came to 23 bases. DNA for the CDR3: TGTGCCAGCAGCCCCCGAATAGGTGGGGTAATGGGTAGCAATCAGCCCCAGCATTTT. Translated: CASSPRIGGVMGSNQPQHF.

The gene calls are TRBV5-1 and TRBJ2-1; 7 bases are shared with TRBD1. Germline CDR1 and CDR2: SGHRS and YFSETQ. The V and J ends lost 4 bases and 4 bases, in that order; junction bases with no gene match: 5. The CDR3 length is 14 residues. The CDR3 spells CASSDRTGYNEQFF. CDR3 bases: TGCGCCAGCAGCGACCGGACAGGTTACAATGAGCAGTTCTTC.

This clone came up a few times. This rearrangement joins TRBV5-6 to TRBJ2-7; D is ambiguous. This CDR3 has 11 residues. Germline CDR1 SGHDT, CDR2 YYEEEE. V lost 2 bases, J lost 5 bases, and 5 bases lay in between. CDR3 amino acids: CASSFSDEQYF. In DNA form, the CDR3 reads TGTGCCAGCAGCTTCAGTGACGAGCAGTACTTC. Full variable domain (remainder filled in from reference TRBV5-6 and TRBJ2-7): DAGVTQSPTHLIKTRGQQVTLRCSPKSGHDTVSWYQQALGQGPQFIFQYYEEEERQRGNFPDRFSGHQFPNYSSELNVNALLLGDSALYLCASSFSDEQYFGPGTRLTVT.

The J gene is TRBJ1-5, the V gene TRBV7-2; possibly TRBD1 for D (6 bases). Germline V gives CDR1 SGHTA, CDR2 FQGNSA. V was shortened by 2 bases and J by 7 bases, with 12 bases between the two germline ends. This CDR3 contains 14 residues. CDR3 nucleotide sequence: TGTGCCAGCAGCTTAAAGACAGGAACCCAGCCCCAGCATTTT. Translation: CASSLKTGTQPQHF.

The rearrangement uses TRBV29-1 and TRBJ1-2; TRBD1 matches 9 bases. This CDR3 contains 15 residues. V lost 7 bases and J lost 6; bases outside the gene matches: 15. Germline CDR1 reads SQVTM; CDR2 reads ANQGSEA. The DNA for the CDR3 is TGCAGCGCATTACAGGGGGCGCGGGGGGTCAATGGCTACACCTTC. As protein: CSALQGARGVNGYTF.

V gene TRBV6-6 combines with J gene TRBJ2-1, with D perhaps being TRBD1 or TRBD2 (6 bases each). The germline V gene has CDR1 MNHNY and CDR2 SVGAGI (reference sequence). The germline V and J ends were trimmed by 5 bases and 8 bases, with 13 bases remaining between them. There are 13 residues in the CDR3. CDR3 region: CASSHPRGHEQFF. CDR3 nucleotide sequence: TGTGCCAGCAGTCACCCCCGGGGGCATGAGCAGTTCTTC.

This sequence joins TRBV7-2 and TRBJ1-4; 8 bases line up with TRBD1. Losses at the gene ends were 4 bases for V and 7 bases for J; bases not matched to a gene: 5. CDR3 length: 14 residues. From germline, CDR1 is SGHTA and CDR2 FQGNSA. The DNA of the CDR3 is TGTGCCAGCAGCTGGCAGGGGGCGGGTGAAAAACTGTTTTTT. It codes for CASSWQGAGEKLFF.

The chain links TRBV6-4 to TRBJ1-3; D gene ambiguous. Trimming pared 3 bases from V and 2 bases from J, leaving 5 bases between. The CDR3 spans 13 residues. Germline CDR1 and CDR2: MRHNA and SNTAGT. The CDR3 is CASSESPGNTIYF. The CDR3 nucleotides are TGTGCCAGCAGTGAAAGCCCTGGAAACACCATATATTTT.

The chain has TRBV28 and TRBJ1-6, with 7 bases aligning to TRBD1. CDR3 length: 15 residues. In germline, CDR1 is MDHEN, CDR2 SYDVKM. J lost 7 bases, V lost 2 bases, and 5 bases had no gene match. CDR3: CASSLTGVGNSPLHF. The CDR3 DNA follows: TGTGCCAGCAGTTTAACAGGGGTAGGGAATTCACCCCTCCACTTT.

The chain links TRBV28 to TRBJ2-7, with a possible D match to TRBD2 (7 bases). Trimming removed 6 bases at V and 0 bases at J, with 15 bases between. The germline V gene encodes CDR1 MDHEN and CDR2 SYDVKM. This CDR3 has 15 amino acids. The CDR3 region is CASRGGGGPSYEQYF. The CDR3 region has the DNA TGTGCCAGCAGGGGGGGCGGGGGACCCTCCTACGAGCAGTACTTC.

The chain joins TRBV5-6 to TRBJ1-5; D perhaps matches TRBD1 (5 bases). Trimming pared 4 bases from V and 1 base from J, leaving 12 bases between. The CDR3 covers 15 residues. Germline V CDR1 and CDR2: SGHDT, YYEEEE. The CDR3 is CASSRRGLSNQPQHF. CDR3 coding DNA: TGTGCCAGCAGCCGAAGGGGTCTAAGCAATCAGCCCCAGCATTTT. Looking up the rest from reference TRBV5-6 and TRBJ1-5 gives the full variable domain: DAGVTQSPTHLIKTRGQQVTLRCSPKSGHDTVSWYQQALGQGPQFIFQYYEEEERQRGNFPDRFSGHQFPNYSSELNVNALLLGDSALYLCASSRRGLSNQPQHFGDGTRLSIL.

This chain uses TRBV5-4 with TRBJ2-1, with 11 bases aligning to TRBD2. The CDR3 totals 15 residues. The J segment lost 8 bases and the V segment lost 2 bases, leaving 6 bases of the junction unmatched. CDR1 is SGHNT, CDR2 YYREEE, per germline (reference sequence). The CDR3 here is CASSFSGGASYEQFF. In nucleotides, the CDR3 is TGTGCCAGCAGCTTTAGCGGGGGGGCTTCGTATGAGCAGTTCTTC.

The chain has TRBV7-3 and TRBJ2-1; TRBD2 is a possible D gene (6 bases). The ends were cut back, 1 base at V and 2 bases at J, with 9 bases in the middle. Germline CDR1 SGHTA, CDR2 FQGTGA. CDR3 size: 15 residues. The CDR3 nucleotides read TGTGCCAGCAGCTTAAGGGGGGACCCCTACAATGAGCAGTTCTTC. It is translated as CASSLRGDPYNEQFF. The full variable domain, in which reference TRBV7-3 and TRBJ2-1 provide the parts outside the CDR3, is GAGVSQTPSNKVTEKGKYVELRCDPISGHTALYWYRQSLGQGPEFLIYFQGTGAADDSGLPNDRFFAVRPEGSVSTLKIQRTERGDSAVYLCASSLRGDPYNEQFFGPGTRLTVL.

This clone has just a few counts. The chain is built from TRBV19 and TRBJ1-3; D is ambiguous. The CDR3 consists of 15 residues. Germline V CDR1 and CDR2: LNHDA, SQIVND (reference sequence). Trimming shortened V by 1 base and J by 0 bases, and 7 bases separated the two germline ends. The CDR3 region is CASSIVAASGNTIYF. The CDR3 DNA reads as TGTGCCAGTAGTATAGTTGCAGCCTCTGGAAACACCATATATTTT.

The chain links TRBV19 to TRBJ1-6; D unresolved. The V and J ends lost 4 bases and 7 bases respectively, with 17 bases between them. Germline loops: CDR1 LNHDA, CDR2 SQIVND (reference sequence). The CDR3 covers 16 residues. As DNA, the CDR3 is TGTGCCAGTAGTAGTCAGACCCAAAGAGGGAATTCACCCCTCCACTTT. It yields the protein CASSSQTQRGNSPLHF. Based on the CDR3 plus reference TRBV19 and TRBJ1-6, the full variable domain is DGGITQSPKYLFRKEGQNVTLSCEQNLNHDAMYWYRQDPGQGLRLIYYSQIVNDFQKGDIAEGYSVSREKKESFPLTVTSAQKNPTAFYLCASSSQTQRGNSPLHFGNGTRLTVT.

CDR3 region: CATAWKGASGTEAFF. In DNA, the CDR3 is TGTGCCACAGCATGGAAGGGGGCGTCAGGCACTGAAGCTTTCTTT. This chain joins TRBV6-1 and TRBJ1-1; TRBD1 aligns across 7 bases. The CDR3 runs to 15 residues. CDR1 is MNHNS, CDR2 SASEGT, per germline. V shed 10 bases, J shed 4 bases, and the junction held 15 bases outside the gene matches.

The chain couples TRBV7-6 to TRBJ1-3; D is possibly TRBD1 (5 bases). The CDR3 is 16 amino acids. Deletions cut 5 bases from V and 4 bases from J, with 18 bases between. Per germline, CDR1 SGHVS and CDR2 FNYEAQ. DNA for the CDR3: TGTGCCAGCAGCGCACAGCCCAGAGGGGCAGGAAACACCATATATTTT. Its translation: CASSAQPRGAGNTIYF.

The chain carries TRBV5-6 and TRBJ1-1; 9 bases fit TRBD1. Germline lookup yields CDR1 SGHDT and CDR2 YYEEEE. This CDR3 spans 14 amino acids. The V segment lost 0 bases and the J segment 7 bases; nucleotides outside the gene matches: 4. Here the CDR3 DNA reads TGTGCCAGCAGCTTGGGTGTGGACAGGGGTGAAGCTTTCTTT. Protein sequence: CASSLGVDRGEAFF.

This chain uses TRBV19 with TRBJ1-2, with D uncertain. V lost 5 bases and J lost 0, with 13 bases in between. The CDR3 loop spans 15 amino acids. Germline-derived CDR1 and CDR2 are LNHDA and SQIVND (reference sequence). CDR3 nucleotides: TGTGCCAGTAGTCCTAGGGCGGCGGCTAACTATGGCTACACCTTC. Its translation is CASSPRAAANYGYTF.